The next 8 T cell receptor beta chains were all read from a single sample in a study of T cell responses to AZD1222 COVID-19 vaccine. Libraries were prepared by immunoSEQ multiplex PCR; TCRdb keeps only in-frame clonotypes and omits some of them. The sample lists approximately 100,000 clones; 88% were seen once. The material sequenced was peripheral blood, taken on day 0 of MenACWY control vaccination. The receptors shown here come from an adult in good health.

The chain uses TRBV3-1 (or the pseudogene TRBV3-2) and TRBJ2-1; tentative D call: TRBD1 (6 bases). Looked up from germline, CDR1 is LGHDT and CDR2 is YNNKEL (reference sequence). The CDR3 covers 16 residues. Trimming cost V 0 bases and J 5 bases, with 14 bases left between them. The CDR3 bases are TGTGCCAGCAGCCAAGACAGGGGAATCGCCAACAATGAGCAGTTCTTC. Translated, it gives CASSQDRGIANNEQFF.

This sequence joins TRBV19 and TRBJ1-4, with 7 bases lining up with TRBD1. Germline V gene lookup returns CDR1 LNHDA and CDR2 SQIVND (reference sequence). The CDR3 spans 16 residues. V trimming: 4 bases; J trimming: 4 bases; junction bases outside the gene matches: 9. CDR3 nucleotides: TGTGCCAGTAGTACGGGAAGGGGGCCTGGTAATGAAAAACTGTTTTTT. Amino acids: CASSTGRGPGNEKLFF.

V is TRBV3-1 (or the pseudogene TRBV3-2) and J is TRBJ1-4; 9 bases map to TRBD1. The length of the CDR3 is 17 residues. Germline CDR1 LGHDT, CDR2 YNNKEL (reference sequence). J gave up 0 bases and V 4 bases, and 6 bases lay outside the gene matches. CDR3 coding DNA: TGTGCCAGCAGCCTCCGGGGACAGGGAGCAACTAATGAAAAACTGTTTTTT. This gives the protein CASSLRGQGATNEKLFF.

The table lists this clone with a count of one. The V and J genes are TRBV6-1 and TRBJ1-3; D remains ambiguous. The CDR3 runs to 17 residues. The V end lost 3 bases, the J end lost 2 bases, and 17 bases lay between the germline ends. Looked up from germline, CDR1 is MNHNS and CDR2 is SASEGT. This CDR3 reads CASSDKGNPRAGNTIYF. The CDR3 bases are TGTGCCAGCAGTGACAAGGGAAATCCCCGAGCTGGAAACACCATATATTTT.

This chain uses TRBV9 with TRBJ1-1; 7 bases agree with TRBD1. V was clipped by 6 bases and J by 1 base; unmatched bases: 12. The CDR3 sequence is 16 residues long. Germline CDR1 reads SGDLS; CDR2 reads YYNGEE. CDR3 coding DNA: TGTGCCAGCACCAAAGGGACAGCGGGGTCGAACACTGAAGCTTTCTTT. This translates into CASTKGTAGSNTEAFF.

The chain uses TRBV2 and TRBJ1-4; D is uncertain. Germline V gives CDR1 SNHLY, CDR2 FYNNEI. The CDR3 sequence is 15 residues long. The ends were cut back, 4 bases at V and 8 bases at J, with 17 bases in the middle. The CDR3, as DNA: TGTGCCAGCAGTGCCCAACAGCTAGACCTCGAAAAACTGTTTTTT. Protein product: CASSAQQLDLEKLFF.

The chain has TRBV7-9 and TRBJ2-6; D ambiguous. V was shortened by 4 bases and J by 0 bases, with 1 base between the two germline ends. This CDR3 spans 13 amino acids. The V gene's germline CDR1 is SEHNR and CDR2 FQNEAQ (reference sequence). CDR3 loop: CASSSSGANVLTF. DNA for the CDR3: TGTGCCAGCAGCTCCTCTGGGGCCAACGTCCTGACTTTC.

The V and J genes are TRBV7-9 and TRBJ1-6; a weak D match, TRBD1 (5 bases). Looked up from germline, CDR1 is SEHNR and CDR2 is FQNEAQ (reference sequence). The CDR3 contains 15 residues. V lost 4 bases, J lost 5 bases, and 12 bases lay in between. For the CDR3, the DNA is TGTGCCAGCAGCTCTCAGGGCTTCGATAATTCACCCCTCCACTTT. Translation: CASSSQGFDNSPLHF.